The rows below give T cell receptor beta chains drawn from one sample of a study of blood T cell repertoires in COVID-19. Profiled with immunoSEQ multiplex PCR; TCRdb holds only in-frame clones, not every one. Here the sample spans more than 150,000 clones, around 91% being singletons. Sequenced: peripheral blood. These receptors all stem from a middle-aged woman with acute or convalescent COVID-19. Each CDR3 is given with its conserved first and last residue. The D gene is left open where the match is weak. Size is stated for part of the rows, as once, few or many counts, or as a class when the clone is expanded.

V,J,size,D,CDR3,DNA
TRBV11-2,TRBJ2-7,-,-,CASSATAGDEQYF,TGTGCCAGCAGCGCCACTGCAGGGGACGAGCAGTACTTC
TRBV9,TRBJ1-6,-,TRBD1,CASSPPGQRNSPLHF,TGTGCCAGCAGCCCGCCGGGACAGAGAAATTCACCCCTCCACTTT
TRBV2,TRBJ2-1,-,-,CASRPHGSNPGNEQFF,TGTGCCAGCAGGCCACACGGGTCCAATCCGGGGAATGAGCAGTTCTTC
TRBV5-4,TRBJ1-4,-,TRBD1,CASSLDRGDEKLFF,TGTGCCAGCAGCTTGGACAGGGGGGACGAAAAACTGTTTTTT
TRBV5-4,TRBJ2-2,once,TRBD1,CASSRRGTNTGELFF,TGTGCCAGCAGCCGCAGGGGGACGAACACCGGGGAGCTGTTTTTT
TRBV19,TRBJ2-1,-,TRBD1,CASSSRDSYNEQFF,TGTGCCAGTAGTAGCCGGGACAGCTACAATGAGCAGTTCTTC
TRBV11-3,TRBJ2-1,-,-,CASSLEDSSYNEQFF,TGTGCCAGCAGCTTAGAAGATAGCTCCTACAATGAGCAGTTCTTC
TRBV20-1,TRBJ1-1,-,-,CSAREAFF,TGCAGTGCCCGTGAAGCTTTCTTT
TRBV5-8,TRBJ2-3,once,TRBD2,CASSFSGGTVSTDTQYF,TGTGCCAGCAGCTTTAGCGGGGGGACAGTCAGCACAGATACGCAGTATTTT
TRBV9,TRBJ2-2,-,TRBD1,CASSAGQGQTGELFF,TGTGCCAGCAGCGCGGGACAGGGACAGACCGGGGAGCTGTTTTTT
TRBV19,TRBJ1-2,-,TRBD1,CASSIGTGAPAGYTF,TGTGCCAGTAGTATCGGGACAGGGGCTCCGGCTGGCTACACCTTC
TRBV10-3,TRBJ2-6,-,-,CAISESTAVSVSGANVLTF,TGTGCCATCAGTGAGTCGACTGCGGTTTCCGTTTCTGGGGCCAACGTCCTGACTTTC
TRBV30,TRBJ1-1,-,-,CAWSVAGRMNTEAFF,TGTGCCTGGAGTGTAGCAGGAAGGATGAACACTGAAGCTTTCTTT
TRBV2,TRBJ2-1,-,-,CASKREYNEQFF,TGTGCCAGCAAGAGGGAATACAATGAGCAGTTCTTC
TRBV29-1,TRBJ1-2,-,-,CSVEDFRYNTF,TGCAGCGTTGAAGATTTCAGGTACAACACCTTC
TRBV15,TRBJ2-3,-,TRBD2,CATSRLLAGTTDTQYF,TGTGCCACCAGCAGACTCTTAGCGGGGACCACAGATACGCAGTATTTT
TRBV19,TRBJ2-7,few,TRBD1,CASSTAGTGGAYEQYF,TGTGCCAGTAGTACAGCCGGGACAGGGGGCGCCTACGAGCAGTACTTC
TRBV6-2/TRBV6-3,TRBJ1-2,-,-,CASSYQGVLTSYGYTF,TGTGCCAGCAGTTACCAAGGGGTACTAACCAGCTATGGCTACACCTTC
TRBV2,TRBJ2-1,-,TRBD2,CASRTGTRNNEQFF,TGTGCCAGCAGGACCGGGACTAGGAACAATGAGCAGTTCTTC
TRBV19,TRBJ2-3,many,TRBD2,CASNQGGGGAHTQYF,TGTGCCAGTAATCAAGGGGGCGGGGGGGCCCATACGCAGTATTTT
TRBV18,TRBJ1-1,-,-,CASSPDTVARGRDTEAFF,TGTGCCAGCTCTCCGGACACCGTAGCTAGGGGAAGGGACACTGAAGCTTTCTTT
TRBV30,TRBJ2-2,-,-,CAWRFWAHTGELFF,TGTGCCTGGAGGTTTTGGGCCCACACCGGGGAGCTGTTTTTT
TRBV29-1,TRBJ2-1,-,TRBD1,CSVGQGGESEQFF,TGCAGCGTTGGACAGGGTGGAGAGAGTGAGCAGTTCTTC
TRBV29-1,TRBJ2-1,-,-,CSGSSNEQFF,TGCAGCGGGAGTAGCAATGAGCAGTTCTTC
TRBV24-1,TRBJ2-5,-,TRBD2,CATSSIAGYQETQYF,TGTGCCACAAGTAGTATAGCGGGATACCAAGAGACCCAGTACTTC
TRBV5-4,TRBJ2-7,once,-,CASSLGWGVPYEQYF,TGTGCCAGCAGCTTGGGCTGGGGGGTCCCCTACGAGCAGTACTTC
TRBV10-3,TRBJ1-4,-,-,CASQGVTNEKLFF,TGTGCCAGTCAAGGGGTTACTAATGAAAAACTGTTTTTT
TRBV21-1,TRBJ2-4,-,-,CASSKHLTELAKNIQYF,TGTGCCAGCAGCAAACATCTTACGGAGCTAGCCAAAAACATTCAGTACTTC
TRBV28,TRBJ2-2,-,-,CASRIQYTGELFF,TGTGCCAGCAGAATACAGTACACCGGGGAGCTGTTTTTT
TRBV30,TRBJ1-5,-,TRBD1,CAWGQGGNQPQHF,TGTGCCTGGGGACAGGGGGGTAATCAGCCCCAGCATTTT
TRBV6-5,TRBJ2-1,-,-,CASRPGADSYNEQFF,TGTGCCAGCAGGCCGGGAGCTGACTCCTACAATGAGCAGTTCTTC
TRBV3-1/TRBV3-2,TRBJ2-5,-,TRBD2,CASSQGLAGASETQYF,TGTGCCAGCAGCCAAGGGCTAGCGGGTGCTTCGGAGACCCAGTACTTC
TRBV24-1,TRBJ1-5,-,-,CATSDPGEGQPQHF,TGTGCCACCAGTGACCCAGGGGAGGGTCAGCCCCAGCATTTT
TRBV27,TRBJ1-5,-,-,CASSLEGDQPQHF,TGTGCCAGCAGTTTGGAAGGGGATCAGCCCCAGCATTTT
TRBV7-9,TRBJ2-7,once,TRBD1,CASSPPGGNEQYF,TGTGCCAGCAGCCCCCCAGGGGGCAACGAGCAGTACTTC
TRBV6-5,TRBJ2-7,-,TRBD2,CASSLTSGRRNEQYF,TGTGCCAGCAGCCTTACTAGCGGGAGGAGAAACGAGCAGTACTTC
TRBV6-1,TRBJ1-2,few,-,CASSEERGRYGYTF,TGTGCCAGCAGTGAAGAAAGAGGTCGCTATGGCTACACCTTC
TRBV6-5,TRBJ1-6,few,-,CASSESGNNSPLHF,TGTGCCAGCAGCGAGTCTGGTAATAATTCACCCCTCCACTTT
TRBV5-1,TRBJ1-2,-,TRBD1,CASSLGDRIYGYTF,TGCGCCAGCAGCTTGGGGGACAGGATCTATGGCTACACCTTC
TRBV24-1,TRBJ2-3,-,TRBD2,CATSESLAGVSDTQYF,TGTGCCACCAGTGAGTCGCTAGCGGGAGTTAGTGATACGCAGTATTTT
TRBV24-1,TRBJ1-1,-,-,CATSEAGGAEAFF,TGTGCCACCAGTGAGGCGGGGGGCGCGGAAGCTTTCTTT
TRBV5-1,TRBJ1-4,-,TRBD1,CASSRRTGAGEKLFF,TGCGCCAGCAGCAGACGGACAGGGGCGGGGGAAAAACTGTTTTTT
TRBV21-1,TRBJ2-2,-,-,CASSKAKGWTGELFF,TGTGCCAGCAGCAAAGCCAAGGGGTGGACCGGGGAGCTGTTTTTT
TRBV25-1,TRBJ1-1,-,TRBD1,CASNGGQGAYEAFF,TGTGCCAGCAATGGGGGACAGGGGGCCTATGAAGCTTTCTTT
TRBV19,TRBJ1-1,-,TRBD1,CATTPGGGLGSTEAFF,TGTGCTACAACACCGGGAGGGGGCTTAGGGTCCACTGAAGCTTTCTTT
TRBV7-9,TRBJ2-1,-,-,CASSLALAGPYNEQFF,TGTGCCAGCAGCTTAGCTTTGGCGGGGCCCTACAATGAGCAGTTCTTC
TRBV11-2,TRBJ1-1,-,TRBD1,CASSLDLVQGADTEAFF,TGTGCCAGCAGCTTAGATCTCGTTCAGGGGGCGGACACTGAAGCTTTCTTT
TRBV7-3,TRBJ2-1,-,-,CASSLTLRGDNEQFF,TGTGCCAGCAGCTTAACATTACGCGGGGACAATGAGCAGTTCTTC
TRBV7-9,TRBJ1-1,once,-,CASSLASGRGGEAFF,TGTGCCAGCAGCTTAGCTTCCGGCAGGGGCGGGGAAGCTTTCTTT
TRBV30,TRBJ1-5,-,-,CAWSVAGDVQPQHF,TGTGCCTGGAGTGTAGCAGGGGACGTACAGCCCCAGCATTTT
TRBV19,TRBJ2-7,-,-,CASSIVWQDNEQYF,TGTGCCAGTAGTATAGTTTGGCAGGACAACGAGCAGTACTTC
TRBV11-3,TRBJ2-1,-,TRBD2,CASSPRTSGGFDEQFF,TGTGCCAGCAGCCCCAGGACTAGCGGGGGTTTCGATGAGCAGTTCTTC
TRBV10-3,TRBJ2-2,-,TRBD2,CAISGTSRSGELFF,TGTGCCATCAGTGGGACTAGCCGGTCCGGGGAGCTGTTTTTT
TRBV14,TRBJ2-1,-,-,CASSREASSYNEQFF,TGTGCCAGCAGCCGGGAGGCTAGCTCCTACAATGAGCAGTTCTTC
TRBV6-5,TRBJ1-6,-,-,CASSYSGGSDSPLHF,TGTGCCAGCAGTTACTCCGGGGGTTCTGATTCACCCCTCCACTTT